Listed below are T cell receptor beta chains from one sample, sequenced in a study of beta chain features in type 1 diabetes. Data came from immunoSEQ multiplex PCR; TCRdb stores just in-frame clones and leaves some out. This table has around 280,000 clones, about 7.8% appearing once. Sequenced material: central memory CD4+ T cells from blood. The receptors here all came from a woman under 30 in good health. CDR3s include the opening cysteine and the closing phenylalanine or tryptophan. A D gene is named only where the DNA matches it firmly. A clone size is listed for some rows: how often the clone was seen (once, few, many), or a class if it is expanded.

TRBV30	NA	NA	TRBJ2-7	CAFVRGTDYYEQYF	TGTGCTTTCGTCCGGGGTACCGATTACTACGAGCAGTACTTC
TRBV14	NA	few	TRBJ1-2	CASSQDVWGADGYTF	TGTGCCAGCAGCCAAGATGTGTGGGGGGCGGATGGCTACACCTTC
TRBV6-6	NA	few	TRBJ1-3	CASSYTGTSGNTIYF	TGTGCCAGCAGTTACACCGGGACATCTGGAAACACCATATATTTT
TRBV27	TRBD1	few	TRBJ1-3	CASSWDRQGFGNTIYF	TGTGCCAGCAGTTGGGATCGACAGGGGTTTGGAAACACCATATATTTT
TRBV4-1	NA	few	TRBJ2-1	CASSQTKLGNSYNEQFF	TGCGCCAGCAGCCAGACCAAGTTAGGAAACTCCTACAATGAGCAGTTCTTC
TRBV29-1	TRBD2	NA	TRBJ2-1	CSVVSPGLASNEQFF	TGCAGCGTTGTATCACCGGGACTAGCGAGCAATGAGCAGTTCTTC
TRBV7-2	NA	NA	TRBJ2-5	CASSHAGGGAGETQYF	TGTGCCAGCAGCCATGCAGGCGGGGGCGCTGGAGAGACCCAGTACTTC
TRBV5-5	NA	few	TRBJ1-1	CASSSDWNTEAFF	TGTGCCAGCAGCTCCGACTGGAACACTGAAGCTTTCTTT
TRBV27	NA	NA	TRBJ2-7	CASSLKGSYEQYF	TGTGCCAGCAGTTTAAAGGGGTCCTACGAGCAGTACTTC
TRBV19	NA	few	TRBJ1-2	CASSKTRPNYGYTF	TGTGCCAGTAGTAAGACTCGCCCTAACTATGGCTACACCTTC
TRBV4-3	NA	few	TRBJ1-5	CASSQDIRDTYSNQPQHF	TGCGCCAGCAGCCAAGATATCCGGGACACCTATAGCAATCAGCCCCAGCATTTT
TRBV4-2	NA	many	TRBJ1-4	CASSQDRVQGDEKLFF	TGTGCCAGCAGCCAAGATCGAGTACAGGGAGATGAAAAACTGTTTTTT
TRBV4-3	TRBD2	NA	TRBJ2-1	CASSLKLGGAIEQFF	TGCGCCAGCAGCCTCAAACTCGGGGGGGCGATTGAGCAGTTCTTC
TRBV29-1	NA	few	TRBJ1-3	CSVEDSGNTIYF	TGCAGCGTTGAGGACTCTGGAAACACCATATATTTT
TRBV7-2	NA	few	TRBJ2-5	CASSFWGEETQYF	TGTGCCAGCAGCTTCTGGGGGGAAGAGACCCAGTACTTC
TRBV14	NA	few	TRBJ2-3	CASSQLGHYSTDTQYF	TGTGCCAGCAGCCAGCTGGGACACTATTCCACAGATACGCAGTATTTT
TRBV7-9	NA	few	TRBJ1-4	CASRPRQSTNEKLFF	TGTGCCAGCAGGCCTCGACAGTCAACTAATGAAAAACTGTTTTTT
TRBV2	NA	NA	TRBJ2-3	CAGAEATQYF	TGTGCCGGGGCAGAAGCCACGCAGTATTTT
TRBV7-7	NA	few	TRBJ2-2	CASSLLRADNTGELFF	TGTGCCAGCAGCTTATTGAGGGCCGATAACACCGGGGAGCTGTTTTTT
TRBV29-1	TRBD2	NA	TRBJ2-1	CSVPPSAGRGGGQFF	TGCAGCGTTCCACCCTCAGCGGGGCGCGGAGGAGGGCAGTTCTTC
TRBV7-2	NA	many	TRBJ1-6	CASSPDHNGNSPLHF	TGTGCCAGCAGCCCAGACCACAATGGCAATTCACCCCTCCACTTT
TRBV7-2	NA	NA	TRBJ2-1	CASSHRYNEQFF	TGTGCCAGCAGCCACAGGTACAATGAGCAGTTCTTC
TRBV5-1	NA	many	TRBJ2-1	CASSLQFTEQFF	TGCGCCAGCAGCTTACAATTCACCGAGCAGTTCTTC
TRBV29-1	NA	NA	TRBJ2-7	CSVVSQGFNEQYF	TGCAGCGTTGTCTCTCAGGGGTTTAACGAGCAGTACTTC
TRBV18	NA	NA	TRBJ1-5	CASSPAGGNQPQHF	TGTGCCAGCTCACCGGCGGGGGGCAATCAGCCCCAGCATTTT
TRBV5-8	TRBD1	NA	TRBJ2-5	CASSFLDRAETQYF	TGTGCCAGCAGCTTTCTTGACAGGGCAGAGACCCAGTACTTC
TRBV7-6	NA	NA	TRBJ1-3	CASSPTSGGSGNTIYF	TGTGCCAGCAGCCCGACATCAGGAGGGTCGGGAAACACCATATATTTT
TRBV7-2	NA	few	TRBJ2-2	CASSLHPSVGELFF	TGTGCCAGCAGCTTACATCCTTCAGTGGGCGAGCTGTTTTTT
TRBV27	NA	NA	TRBJ2-2	CASSLFGTAGRDTGELFF	TGTGCCAGCAGTTTATTCGGGACAGCGGGGCGAGACACCGGGGAGCTGTTTTTT
TRBV6-5	NA	few	TRBJ2-5	CASSYWQQETQYF	TGTGCCAGCAGTTACTGGCAGCAAGAGACCCAGTACTTC
TRBV7-9	NA	few	TRBJ2-5	CASSFFIGSQETQYF	TGTGCCAGCAGCTTCTTTATCGGTTCCCAAGAGACCCAGTACTTC
TRBV9	TRBD2	NA	TRBJ2-5	CASSPQTSREETQYF	TGTGCCAGCAGCCCACAGACTAGCCGAGAAGAGACCCAGTACTTC
TRBV11-2	NA	NA	TRBJ2-7	CASSRDPYEQYF	TGTGCCAGCAGCCGGGATCCATACGAGCAGTACTTC
TRBV19	NA	NA	TRBJ1-5	CASSVPGFGNQPQHF	TGTGCCAGTAGTGTGCCGGGCTTCGGGAATCAGCCCCAGCATTTT
TRBV19	TRBD1	NA	TRBJ2-7	CASSIATGGTEQYF	TGTGCCAGTAGTATAGCGACAGGGGGCACCGAGCAGTACTTC
TRBV2	NA	NA	TRBJ1-2	CASSASGTYGYTF	TGTGCCAGCAGTGCGTCAGGGACCTATGGCTACACCTTC
TRBV19	NA	NA	TRBJ1-5	CASSIYTGLNQPQHF	TGTGCCAGTAGTATCTATACGGGCTTAAATCAGCCCCAGCATTTT
TRBV11-2	NA	many	TRBJ2-5	CASSLLQETQYF	TGTGCCAGCAGCTTACTACAAGAGACCCAGTACTTC
TRBV6-1	NA	many	TRBJ1-1	CASRDQLNTEAFF	TGTGCCAGCAGAGACCAGCTGAACACTGAAGCTTTCTTT
TRBV29-1	TRBD2	few	TRBJ2-3	CSVGTSGSDTQYF	TGCAGCGTAGGGACTAGCGGGTCAGATACGCAGTATTTT
TRBV18	TRBD1	NA	TRBJ2-7	CASSGQGLSYEQYF	TGTGCCAGCTCCGGACAGGGGTTATCCTACGAGCAGTACTTC
TRBV6-6	NA	NA	TRBJ1-1	CASSFLRAYEAFF	TGTGCCAGCAGTTTCCTGAGGGCGTATGAAGCTTTCTTT
TRBV4-3	NA	few	TRBJ2-1	CASSQAAENEQFF	TGCGCCAGCAGCCAAGCGGCCGAGAATGAGCAGTTCTTC
TRBV7-2	NA	few	TRBJ1-4	CASSPRTPTGTTNEKLFF	TGTGCCAGCAGCCCCCGGACGCCGACCGGGACAACTAATGAAAAACTGTTTTTT
TRBV27	NA	few	TRBJ2-5	CASRIYRDQETQYF	TGTGCCAGCAGAATATACAGGGACCAAGAGACCCAGTACTTC
TRBV18	NA	NA	TRBJ1-5	CASSLGEHQPQHF	TGTGCCAGCTCACTAGGGGAACATCAGCCCCAGCATTTT
TRBV25-1	TRBD2	few	TRBJ2-3	CASSDSGRRTDTQYF	TGTGCCAGCAGTGATAGCGGGAGACGTACAGATACGCAGTATTTT
TRBV5-1	NA	few	TRBJ2-3	CASSLGVSKDTQYF	TGCGCCAGCAGCTTGGGAGTTAGCAAAGATACGCAGTATTTT
TRBV18	TRBD1	NA	TRBJ2-7	CASSETRDRGLGQYF	TGTGCCAGCTCCGAGACCCGGGACAGGGGCCTTGGGCAGTACTTC
TRBV29-1	NA	few	TRBJ2-3	CSALGLGLKGDTQYF	TGCAGCGCCTTAGGATTGGGCCTAAAGGGAGATACGCAGTATTTT
TRBV28	NA	few	TRBJ1-1	CASVEAGAFF	TGTGCCAGCGTCGAGGCGGGCGCTTTCTTT
TRBV11-3	NA	NA	TRBJ2-1	CASSLESSGEQFF	TGTGCCAGCAGCTTAGAGAGTAGTGGAGAGCAGTTCTTC
TRBV14	NA	many	TRBJ2-1	CASSQEIIARYNEQFF	TGTGCCAGCAGCCAAGAGATCATAGCTCGCTACAATGAGCAGTTCTTC
TRBV6-5	NA	NA	TRBJ1-1	CASSYSPAGPNTEAFF	TGTGCCAGCAGTTACTCTCCGGCAGGACCGAACACTGAAGCTTTCTTT
TRBV18	TRBD1	few	TRBJ2-6	CASSPGQGASAGANVLTF	TGTGCCAGCTCACCTGGACAGGGCGCTTCTGCTGGGGCCAACGTCCTGACTTTC